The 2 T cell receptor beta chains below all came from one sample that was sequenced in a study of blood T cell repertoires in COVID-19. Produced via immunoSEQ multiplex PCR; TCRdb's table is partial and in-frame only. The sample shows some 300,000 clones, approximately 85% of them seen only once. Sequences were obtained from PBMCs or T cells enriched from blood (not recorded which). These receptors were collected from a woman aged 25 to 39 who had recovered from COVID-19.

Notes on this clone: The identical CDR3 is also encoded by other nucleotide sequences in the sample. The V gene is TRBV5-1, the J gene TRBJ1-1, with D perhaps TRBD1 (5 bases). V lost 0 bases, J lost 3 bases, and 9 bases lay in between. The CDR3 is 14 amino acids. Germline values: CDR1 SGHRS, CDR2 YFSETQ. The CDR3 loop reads CASSLVTGDTEAFF. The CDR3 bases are TGCGCCAGCAGCTTGGTCACGGGGGACACTGAAGCTTTCTTT. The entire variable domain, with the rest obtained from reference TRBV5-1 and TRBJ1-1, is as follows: KAGVTQTPRYLIKTRGQQVTLSCSPISGHRSVSWYQQTPGQGLQFLFEYFSETQRNKGNFPGRFSGRQFSNSRSEMNVSTLELGDSALYLCASSLVTGDTEAFFGQGTRLTVV.

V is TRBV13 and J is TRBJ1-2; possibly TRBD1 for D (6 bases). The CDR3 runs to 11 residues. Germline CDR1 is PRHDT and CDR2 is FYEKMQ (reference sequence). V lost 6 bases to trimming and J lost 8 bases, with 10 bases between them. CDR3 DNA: TGTGCCAGCAGGGCGGGGGCGGGCTACACCTTC. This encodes CASRAGAGYTF.